Below are 20 T cell receptor beta chains sequenced from a single sample in a study of cytomegalovirus exposure and HLA in healthy donors. Some clones are missing from TCRdb's copy, which holds only in-frame ones; the method was immunoSEQ multiplex PCR. This table holds roughly 98,000 clones, around 88% found once. The specimen sequenced was PBMCs. These receptors all stem from a woman aged 25 to 39 in good health and CMV-seronegative.

This clone was observed a handful of times. The chain has TRBV28 and TRBJ1-4, with no clear D. This CDR3 has 14 residues. Trimming cost V 6 bases and J 0 bases, with 8 bases left between them. Germline-derived CDR1 and CDR2 are MDHEN and SYDVKM. CDR3 sequence: CASRDYATNEKLFF. The CDR3 coding sequence is TGTGCCAGCAGGGACTATGCAACTAATGAAAAACTGTTTTTT.

This chain connects TRBV7-2 to TRBJ1-2; D not certain. Germline values: CDR1 SGHTA, CDR2 FQGNSA. CDR3 length: 12 residues. The V end lost 4 bases, the J end lost 4 bases, and 7 bases lay between the germline ends. The CDR3 DNA reads as TGTGCCAGCAGCTCGTCAGGCTATGGCTACACCTTC. Protein: CASSSSGYGYTF.

This clone has only one observation. Additional DNA sequences in this sample encode the identical CDR3. J is TRBJ1-1 and V is TRBV2, with D possibly matching TRBD1 (6 bases). The CDR3 extends over 13 amino acids. Germline V gene lookup returns CDR1 SNHLY and CDR2 FYNNEI. Between the trimmed V and J ends, which lost 4 bases and 3 bases, there was a span of 9 bases. The CDR3 region has the DNA TGTGCCAGCAGTGTACAGGGTTACACTGAAGCTTTCTTT. It yields the protein CASSVQGYTEAFF.

Details on this clone: Other DNA sequences in this specimen translate into the identical CDR3. J is TRBJ2-2 and V is TRBV7-3, with D maybe TRBD1 (6 bases). This CDR3 is built from 13 residues. Germline-derived CDR1 and CDR2 are SGHTA and FQGTGA. V lost 1 base to trimming and J lost 6 bases, with 6 bases between them. CDR3: CASSLNRAGELFF. Written as DNA, the CDR3 is TGTGCCAGCAGCTTAAACAGGGCCGGGGAGCTGTTTTTT.

The chain links TRBV11-2 to TRBJ2-5; possibly TRBD1 for D (6 bases). Per the germline V gene, CDR1 is SGHAT and CDR2 is FQNNGV. V lost 5 bases and J lost 1, with 11 bases in between. The CDR3 is 14 residues long. The CDR3 DNA reads TGTGCCAGCAGCCCCAAGACAGGCCAAGAGACCCAGTACTTC. Its protein is CASSPKTGQETQYF.

This rearrangement joins TRBV2 to TRBJ1-5; TRBD1 might be the D (6 bases). The CDR3 contains 16 residues. V lost 5 bases and J 1 base, leaving 15 bases between the germline ends. The germline V gene has CDR1 SNHLY and CDR2 FYNNEI. The CDR3 nucleotides read TGTGCCAGCAGTCGGGCAGGGGTTAACAGCAATCAGCCCCAGCATTTT. It encodes CASSRAGVNSNQPQHF.

On this clone: The junction does not match germline at one end; this may be a read error. The rearrangement links TRBV5-5 to TRBJ2-7; possibly TRBD1 for D (6 bases). Germline assignment: CDR1 SGHKS and CDR2 YYEKEE (reference sequence). There are 17 residues in the CDR3. This chain's CDR3 is CASSRRQVLYPSNEQYF. As DNA, the CDR3 is TGTGCCAGCAGCCGGAGACAGGTCCTCTATCCCTCCAACGAGCAGTACTTC.

In DNA, the CDR3 is TGCGCCAGCAGCCAGGACACAGATACGCAGTATTTT. This sequence encodes CASSQDTDTQYF. This chain links TRBV5-1 with TRBJ2-3; D is ambiguous. The CDR3 contains 12 residues. The germline V gene has CDR1 SGHRS and CDR2 YFSETQ. Trimming shortened V by 4 bases and J by 2 bases, and 5 bases separated the two germline ends.

This chain links TRBV6-1 with TRBJ2-3; tentative D call: TRBD2 (5 bases). V was trimmed by 4 bases and J by 5 bases, leaving 13 bases between them. In germline, CDR1 is MNHNS, CDR2 SASEGT. The CDR3 has 14 residues. CDR3 DNA: TGTGCCAGCAGTGGTCTAGCTAATGTAGATACGCAGTATTTT. Translating it yields CASSGLANVDTQYF.

The rearrangement links TRBV5-4 to TRBJ2-1; 13 bases match TRBD2. The ends lost 5 bases at V and 7 bases at J; junction bases unmatched: 3. Germline values: CDR1 SGHNT, CDR2 YYREEE (reference sequence). CDR3 length: 14 residues. CDR3 sequence reads: CASSWGLAGNEQFF. The DNA of the CDR3 is TGTGCCAGCAGTTGGGGACTAGCGGGGAATGAGCAGTTCTTC.

Remarks on this clone: Other nucleotide sequences from this sample produce the same CDR3. The chain couples TRBV5-1 to TRBJ1-3; D is possibly TRBD1 (5 bases). The V end was cut by 8 bases, the J end by 4 bases, with 16 bases between. Germline-derived CDR1 and CDR2 are SGHRS and YFSETQ. This CDR3 region has 14 residues. The CDR3 nucleotides are TGCGCCAGTTCTCAGGGTACGGCCGGAAACACCATATATTTT. Translation: CASSQGTAGNTIYF.

V is TRBV10-3 and J is TRBJ2-2; 9 bases match TRBD1. Germline V CDR1 and CDR2: ENHRY, SYGVKD. V trimming: 6 bases; J trimming: 7 bases; junction bases outside the gene matches: 6. The CDR3 is 14 residues long. As DNA, the CDR3 is TGTGCCATCAGGGAACAGGGGGCGGACGGGGAGCTGTTTTTT. Its translation: CAIREQGADGELFF.

The rearrangement joins TRBV6-6 to TRBJ1-2; perhaps TRBD1 as D (5 bases). The CDR3 length is 12 residues. The germline CDR1 and CDR2 sequences are MNHNY and SVGAGI (reference sequence). Trimming pared 8 bases from V and 0 bases from J, leaving 7 bases between. CDR3 protein: CASARANYGYTF. As DNA, the CDR3 is TGTGCCAGCGCCAGGGCTAACTATGGCTACACCTTC.

The chain has TRBV29-1 and TRBJ2-1; 9 nucleotides agree with TRBD1. CDR1 is SQVTM, CDR2 ANQGSEA, per germline. The CDR3 contains 15 residues. Losses at the gene ends were 7 bases for V and 0 bases for J; bases not matched to a gene: 7. The CDR3 sequence is CSAGTGSISYNEQFF. CDR3 nucleotides: TGCAGCGCTGGGACAGGGAGCATCTCCTACAATGAGCAGTTCTTC.

V gene TRBV18 combines with J gene TRBJ2-3; 8 nucleotides line up with TRBD2. Germline V lookup: CDR1 KGHSH, CDR2 LQKENI. V trimming: 6 bases; J trimming: 2 bases; junction bases outside the gene matches: 10. The CDR3 has 16 amino acids. CDR3: CASSNLWRGATDTQYF. In DNA, the CDR3 is TGTGCCAGCTCCAACCTCTGGCGGGGGGCCACAGATACGCAGTATTTT.

The chain carries TRBV12-5 and TRBJ1-5, with 9 positions matching TRBD1. There are 15 residues in the CDR3. V shed 8 bases and J 1 base; nucleotides not matched to a gene: 6. CDR1 is LGHNT and CDR2 is FRNRAP in the germline V gene. In DNA, the CDR3 is TGTGCTAGTCGGGGACAGGGCTTGAGCAATCAGCCCCAGCATTTT. Translated, it gives CASRGQGLSNQPQHF.

This sequence joins TRBV5-1 and TRBJ2-5; TRBD2 matches 11 bases. After removal of 5 bases from V and 4 bases from J, the junction contained 10 bases not matched to a gene. This CDR3 spans 16 amino acids. The germline V gene encodes CDR1 SGHRS and CDR2 YFSETQ. CDR3 bases: TGCGCCAGCAGGCCATTACTAGCGGGAGCCTCAGAGACCCAGTACTTC. It translates to CASRPLLAGASETQYF. Full variable domain (remainder filled in from reference TRBV5-1 and TRBJ2-5): KAGVTQTPRYLIKTRGQQVTLSCSPISGHRSVSWYQQTPGQGLQFLFEYFSETQRNKGNFPGRFSGRQFSNSRSEMNVSTLELGDSALYLCASRPLLAGASETQYFGPGTRLLVL.

This chain joins TRBV19 and TRBJ2-3, with TRBD2 matching over 9 bases. Trimming cost V 5 bases and J 3 bases; bases outside gene matches: 3. The length of the CDR3 is 14 residues. Germline loops: CDR1 LNHDA, CDR2 SQIVND (reference sequence). The CDR3 region has the DNA TGTGCCAGTAGTTTGGCGGGAGGGACAGATACGCAGTATTTT. Its protein product is CASSLAGGTDTQYF. Full variable domain (rest looked up from reference TRBV19 and TRBJ2-3): DGGITQSPKYLFRKEGQNVTLSCEQNLNHDAMYWYRQDPGQGLRLIYYSQIVNDFQKGDIAEGYSVSREKKESFPLTVTSAQKNPTAFYLCASSLAGGTDTQYFGPGTRLTVL.

The chain carries TRBV19 and TRBJ1-3; D not certain. Trimming left V 5 bases short and J 0 bases short, with 8 bases between. The CDR3 covers 14 residues. Germline values: CDR1 LNHDA, CDR2 SQIVND (reference sequence). Here the CDR3 DNA reads TGTGCCAGTAGTGCGGTCGTCTCTGGAAACACCATATATTTT. Its protein product is CASSAVVSGNTIYF.

V and J are TRBV6-1 and TRBJ1-1; a weak D match, TRBD1 (6 bases). Trimming left V 3 bases short and J 4 bases short, with 9 bases between. The CDR3 has 13 amino acids. The germline V gene has CDR1 MNHNS and CDR2 SASEGT. The CDR3 DNA follows: TGTGCCAGCAGTGACAGGGGCTCCACTGAAGCTTTCTTT. It encodes CASSDRGSTEAFF.